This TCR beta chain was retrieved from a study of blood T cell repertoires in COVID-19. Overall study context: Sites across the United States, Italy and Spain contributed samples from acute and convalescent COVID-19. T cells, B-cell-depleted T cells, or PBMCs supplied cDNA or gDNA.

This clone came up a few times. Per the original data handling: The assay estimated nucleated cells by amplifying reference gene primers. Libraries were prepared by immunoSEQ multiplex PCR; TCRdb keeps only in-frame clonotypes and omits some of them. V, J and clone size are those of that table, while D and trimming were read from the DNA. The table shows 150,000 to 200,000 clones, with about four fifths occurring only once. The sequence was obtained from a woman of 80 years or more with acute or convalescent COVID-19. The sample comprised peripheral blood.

CDR3 sequence reads: CASASNRDRAADTQYF. CDR3 sequence (DNA): TGTGCCAGCGCGAGTAACCGGGACAGGGCAGCAGATACGCAGTATTTT. J is TRBJ2-3 and V is TRBV7-9; TRBD1 matches at 9 bases. Germline trimming cut 8 bases from V and 4 bases from J; bases unmatched to any gene: 13. Germline-derived CDR1 and CDR2 are SEHNR and FQNEAQ (reference sequence). The CDR3 consists of 16 residues.